The clone carrying this T cell receptor (beta chain) showed up just a few times. The antigen is unknown. The entry originates in a study of T-cell memory formation after mild COVID-19. Overall study results and limits: CD8+ contracting clones occupied EMRA, while CD4+ ones occupied mainly CM and EM.

Employing constant-segment primers, 5'RACE generated TCR alpha and TCR beta cDNA libraries bearing sample barcodes and UMIs. TCRdb analysed the 5' RACE reads with MiXCR anew, one entry per CDR3 protein. The data show about 560,000 distinct CDR3 sequences, roughly a fifth seen once. Trimming shortened V by 0 bases and J by 4 bases, and 10 bases separated the two germline ends. This CDR3 has 14 amino acids. Germline V gene sequence: CDR1 SGHRS, CDR2 YFSETQ. Source material: PBMCs or a T cell subset sorted from them (not recorded which). The receptor was isolated from an adult woman who had mild COVID-19 (a few samples of this study predate the infection). Cell type and time point are not known. This chain uses TRBV5-1 with TRBJ1-2; D is unresolved. The CDR3 nucleotides are TGCGCCAGCAGCTTGGCGGACGGACCCTATGGCTACACCTTC. It specifies CASSLADGPYGYTF.